Listed below are T cell receptor beta chains from one sample, sequenced in a study of blood T cells in healthy people across ages. A single record per CDR3 protein comes from TCRdb applying MiXCR to the 5' RACE reads. This sample has 650,000 to 1,000,000 distinct CDR3 sequences, with around 36% found just once. Sequenced material: blood. The receptors were sampled from a man aged 18 to 29 in good health. The CDR3 runs from the conserved cysteine through the conserved F or W. The order of the fields is clone size, J gene, D gene, V gene, CDR3 DNA, CDR3 protein. The D gene is left open where the match is weak. Clone size appears in some rows only: once, few, many, or a class for an expanded clone.

clone size: few
J gene: TRBJ1-2
D gene: TRBD1
V gene: TRBV12-3/TRBV12-4
CDR3 DNA: TGTGCCAGCAGACGCGGACAGGGTTCTGGCTACACCTTC
CDR3 protein: CASRRGQGSGYTF

clone size: many
J gene: TRBJ1-2
D gene: .
V gene: TRBV20-1
CDR3 DNA: TGCAGTGCTAGGCAGGCAGCGCGATATGGCTACACCTTC
CDR3 protein: CSARQAARYGYTF

clone size: .
J gene: TRBJ1-2
D gene: .
V gene: TRBV20-1
CDR3 DNA: TGCAGTGCTAGAGGTCCTGAATCTTATGGCTACACCTTC
CDR3 protein: CSARGPESYGYTF

clone size: many
J gene: TRBJ1-5
D gene: .
V gene: TRBV28
CDR3 DNA: TGTGCCAGCAGCCGGACTAATCAGCCCCAGCATTTT
CDR3 protein: CASSRTNQPQHF

clone size: .
J gene: TRBJ2-1
D gene: TRBD1
V gene: TRBV28
CDR3 DNA: TGTGCCAGTGTAACCGGGACAGGGGGATACAATGAGCAGTTCTTC
CDR3 protein: CASVTGTGGYNEQFF

clone size: once
J gene: TRBJ1-1
D gene: .
V gene: TRBV5-1
CDR3 DNA: TGCGCCAGCGGCTTGATGGACAGCATGAACACTGAAGCTTTCTTT
CDR3 protein: CASGLMDSMNTEAFF

clone size: few
J gene: TRBJ2-7
D gene: .
V gene: TRBV5-1
CDR3 DNA: TGCGCCAGCAGCTCACCATCGAATGCCGGGACACCCTACGAGCAGTACTTC
CDR3 protein: CASSSPSNAGTPYEQYF

clone size: many
J gene: TRBJ2-3
D gene: .
V gene: TRBV6-1
CDR3 DNA: TGTGCCAGCAGTGAACCCCCGCTAGGCACAGATACGCAGTATTTT
CDR3 protein: CASSEPPLGTDTQYF

clone size: .
J gene: TRBJ1-1
D gene: .
V gene: TRBV5-1
CDR3 DNA: TGCGCCAGCAGCTTGGTGTACAGGACACCACGCAACACTGAAGCTTTCTTT
CDR3 protein: CASSLVYRTPRNTEAFF

clone size: few
J gene: TRBJ1-1
D gene: .
V gene: TRBV7-2
CDR3 DNA: TGTGCCAGTAGCTTAGGGGTAGGAGGGATGATCAACACTGAAGCTTTCTTT
CDR3 protein: CASSLGVGGMINTEAFF

clone size: .
J gene: TRBJ1-1
D gene: .
V gene: TRBV5-1
CDR3 DNA: TGCGCCAGCAGCCCCGGGACGGGGAACGCTGAAGCTTTCTTT
CDR3 protein: CASSPGTGNAEAFF

clone size: .
J gene: TRBJ2-2
D gene: .
V gene: TRBV7-9
CDR3 DNA: TGTGCCAGCAGCTTATTCGCGGGAATCACCGGGGAGCTGTTTTTT
CDR3 protein: CASSLFAGITGELFF

clone size: .
J gene: TRBJ2-3
D gene: .
V gene: TRBV4-1
CDR3 DNA: TGCGCCAGCAGCCAAGTATTGGGCGGGGGCGAAGATACGCAGTATTTT
CDR3 protein: CASSQVLGGGEDTQYF

clone size: .
J gene: TRBJ2-7
D gene: .
V gene: TRBV20-1
CDR3 DNA: TGCAGTGCTAGAGATTACGAAACAGGGCACGAGCAGTACTTC
CDR3 protein: CSARDYETGHEQYF

clone size: .
J gene: TRBJ1-2
D gene: .
V gene: TRBV3-1
CDR3 DNA: TGTGCCAGCAGCCGGTCAGGGCCTTTCTATGGCTACACCTTC
CDR3 protein: CASSRSGPFYGYTF

clone size: few
J gene: TRBJ1-1
D gene: TRBD1
V gene: TRBV7-2
CDR3 DNA: TGTGCCAGCAGCCGGGACAGGGTCACTGAAGCTTTCTTT
CDR3 protein: CASSRDRVTEAFF

clone size: few
J gene: TRBJ1-5
D gene: .
V gene: TRBV20-1
CDR3 DNA: TGCAGTGCTAGAGATATAGGGCCCGGCAATCAGCCCCAGCATTTT
CDR3 protein: CSARDIGPGNQPQHF

clone size: few
J gene: TRBJ2-1
D gene: TRBD2
V gene: TRBV14
CDR3 DNA: TGTGCCAGCAGCCTCCCGACTAGCGGGGGCCGCTCCTACAATGAGCAGTTCTTC
CDR3 protein: CASSLPTSGGRSYNEQFF

clone size: .
J gene: TRBJ2-5
D gene: .
V gene: TRBV29-1
CDR3 DNA: TGCAGCGCCGTGGGTCCGGGACTAGGGGGCCCACAGTACTTC
CDR3 protein: CSAVGPGLGGPQYF

clone size: few
J gene: TRBJ1-1
D gene: .
V gene: TRBV20-1
CDR3 DNA: TGCAGTGCTGGGCGGGTGAACACTGAAGCTTTCTTT
CDR3 protein: CSAGRVNTEAFF

clone size: .
J gene: TRBJ2-5
D gene: TRBD1
V gene: TRBV13
CDR3 DNA: TGTGCCAGCAGCCCCGACAGGGGGGAAGAGACCCAGTACTTC
CDR3 protein: CASSPDRGEETQYF

clone size: few
J gene: TRBJ1-2
D gene: .
V gene: TRBV6-4
CDR3 DNA: TGTGCCAGCAGTGACTCGATGCCAGGGCGAGGCTACACCTTC
CDR3 protein: CASSDSMPGRGYTF

clone size: .
J gene: TRBJ1-2
D gene: .
V gene: TRBV6-5
CDR3 DNA: TGTGCCAGCAGTTACGCGGCGGGGTATGGCTACACCTTC
CDR3 protein: CASSYAAGYGYTF

clone size: .
J gene: TRBJ2-2
D gene: TRBD1
V gene: TRBV5-1
CDR3 DNA: TGCGCCCGCAGTGAGGGGCGGGACAGGGTCCCGACCGGGGAGCTGTTTTTT
CDR3 protein: CARSEGRDRVPTGELFF

clone size: few
J gene: TRBJ1-1
D gene: .
V gene: TRBV7-9
CDR3 DNA: TGTGCCAGCACCCCCCGGGGGAACACTGAAGCTTTCTTT
CDR3 protein: CASTPRGNTEAFF

clone size: few
J gene: TRBJ2-7
D gene: .
V gene: TRBV7-2
CDR3 DNA: TGTGCCAGCAGCTTTCAGAGGGGCCACGAGCAGTACTTC
CDR3 protein: CASSFQRGHEQYF

clone size: many
J gene: TRBJ2-5
D gene: TRBD1
V gene: TRBV20-1
CDR3 DNA: TGCAGTGCCATAGTCCCCCTCGGACAGGGTCTATCAGAGACCCAGTACTTC
CDR3 protein: CSAIVPLGQGLSETQYF

clone size: .
J gene: TRBJ1-5
D gene: .
V gene: TRBV2
CDR3 DNA: TGTGCCAGCAGTCTCTCTGGCGTTTCCAATCAGCCCCAGCATTTT
CDR3 protein: CASSLSGVSNQPQHF

clone size: .
J gene: TRBJ1-2
D gene: .
V gene: TRBV2
CDR3 DNA: TGTGCCAGCAGTGACCCGGACAGAGATGGCTACACCTTC
CDR3 protein: CASSDPDRDGYTF

clone size: .
J gene: TRBJ1-1
D gene: TRBD1
V gene: TRBV10-3
CDR3 DNA: TGTGCCATCAGTGAGGGGACAGGGGGAGTCGGGGCTGAAGCTTTCTTT
CDR3 protein: CAISEGTGGVGAEAFF

clone size: few
J gene: TRBJ1-2
D gene: .
V gene: TRBV2
CDR3 DNA: TGTGCCAGCAGTGAAGCACCGCGGCTAGGCTATGGCTACACCTTC
CDR3 protein: CASSEAPRLGYGYTF

clone size: few
J gene: TRBJ2-1
D gene: TRBD1
V gene: TRBV4-3
CDR3 DNA: TGCGCCAGCAGCCAAGGGAGCTCAGGGGGAAATGAGCAGTTCTTC
CDR3 protein: CASSQGSSGGNEQFF

clone size: .
J gene: TRBJ2-2
D gene: .
V gene: TRBV3-1
CDR3 DNA: TGTGCCAGCAGTCAAGTCCATTCGGCGACGGGGACCGGGGAGCTGTTTTTT
CDR3 protein: CASSQVHSATGTGELFF

clone size: few
J gene: TRBJ1-2
D gene: TRBD1
V gene: TRBV5-1
CDR3 DNA: TGCGCCAGCAGCCTGACAGGGAGTGATAACTATGGCTACACCTTC
CDR3 protein: CASSLTGSDNYGYTF

clone size: .
J gene: TRBJ2-1
D gene: TRBD1
V gene: TRBV6-6
CDR3 DNA: TGTGCCAGCTTCCCGGAGGACAGGGATTTCTATGAGCAGTTCTTC
CDR3 protein: CASFPEDRDFYEQFF

clone size: .
J gene: TRBJ2-7
D gene: TRBD1
V gene: TRBV12-3/TRBV12-4
CDR3 DNA: TGTGCCAGCAGTCAGGACAGGGGGCAATCCTACGAGCAGTACTTC
CDR3 protein: CASSQDRGQSYEQYF

clone size: .
J gene: TRBJ2-5
D gene: TRBD2
V gene: TRBV5-1
CDR3 DNA: TGCGCCAGCCAATCCGGACTAGTGACCCAAGAGACCCAGTACTTC
CDR3 protein: CASQSGLVTQETQYF

clone size: .
J gene: TRBJ2-1
D gene: .
V gene: TRBV29-1
CDR3 DNA: TGCAGCGTGGTCGACTACGAGCAGTTCTTC
CDR3 protein: CSVVDYEQFF

clone size: .
J gene: TRBJ2-1
D gene: .
V gene: TRBV5-1
CDR3 DNA: TGCGCCGGCAGCCTGCGTTCCGCCCCGGGGTACAATGAGCAGTTCTTC
CDR3 protein: CAGSLRSAPGYNEQFF

clone size: .
J gene: TRBJ2-3
D gene: .
V gene: TRBV4-3
CDR3 DNA: TGCGCCAGCAGCCAAGAAAGTCGGCGGCGGGGCACAGATACGCAGTATTTT
CDR3 protein: CASSQESRRRGTDTQYF

clone size: .
J gene: TRBJ2-7
D gene: .
V gene: TRBV18
CDR3 DNA: TGTGCCAGCTCACCCACCTCAACAGGAATGTACGAGCAGTACTTC
CDR3 protein: CASSPTSTGMYEQYF

clone size: many
J gene: TRBJ2-7
D gene: TRBD2
V gene: TRBV7-9
CDR3 DNA: TGTGCCAGCAGCCCGTTTCCCGGGACTAGAAGCTCCTACGAGCAGTACTTC
CDR3 protein: CASSPFPGTRSSYEQYF

clone size: .
J gene: TRBJ2-5
D gene: TRBD2
V gene: TRBV2
CDR3 DNA: TGTGCCAGCAGTGAGATAGCGGGGGGACAAGAGACCCAGTACTTC
CDR3 protein: CASSEIAGGQETQYF